Listed below are T cell receptor beta chains from one sample, sequenced in a study of blood T cell repertoires in COVID-19. Measured with immunoSEQ multiplex PCR; TCRdb has only the in-frame clones, and not every one. The repertoire has 55,000 to 70,000 clones, around 80% of them found once; the top ten carry approximately 14%. Sequenced input: peripheral blood. These receptors came from a man older than 75 with acute or convalescent COVID-19. Each CDR3 is given with its conserved first and last residue. Fields, in order: J gene, V gene, CDR3 protein.

J: TRBJ2-7; V: TRBV29-1; CDR3: CSVGARGIYEQYF
J: TRBJ1-2; V: TRBV5-4; CDR3: CASSSPSGDNYGYTF
J: TRBJ2-2; V: TRBV7-6; CDR3: CASSLAYSHTGELFF
J: TRBJ2-7; V: TRBV5-5; CDR3: CASSLEGLLYEQYF
J: TRBJ1-6; V: TRBV5-1; CDR3: CASSLSPAGNSPLHF
J: TRBJ2-5; V: TRBV4-3; CDR3: CASSQGTGGEREETQYF
J: TRBJ2-3; V: TRBV7-2; CDR3: CASSYRTGGTDTQYF
J: TRBJ2-7; V: TRBV30; CDR3: CAWSPGLAGSYEQYF
J: TRBJ1-5; V: TRBV3-1/TRBV3-2; CDR3: CASSLTGNQPQHF
J: TRBJ1-2; V: TRBV5-1; CDR3: CASSSTGNYGYTF
J: TRBJ1-5; V: TRBV13; CDR3: CASSVSQGGNQPQHF
J: TRBJ2-3; V: TRBV4-3; CDR3: CASSQDWGADTQYF
J: TRBJ2-5; V: TRBV29-1; CDR3: CSVEDSGGLQETQYF
J: TRBJ2-1; V: TRBV27; CDR3: CASRIAGGNEQFF
J: TRBJ1-2; V: TRBV12-3/TRBV12-4; CDR3: CASSLGQLAYTF
J: TRBJ2-2; V: TRBV10-3; CDR3: CAISDWRGSTGELFF
J: TRBJ2-7; V: TRBV2; CDR3: CASSPGQFPKQYF
J: TRBJ2-3; V: TRBV7-8; CDR3: CASRFRTSGSPDTQYF
J: TRBJ1-4; V: TRBV7-8; CDR3: CASSFRGRGTNEKLFF
J: TRBJ1-2; V: TRBV2; CDR3: CASSGRFRLGGYTF
J: TRBJ2-5; V: TRBV4-2; CDR3: CASSQRLAGGSETQYF
J: TRBJ2-5; V: TRBV14; CDR3: CASSQEDWSETQYF
J: TRBJ2-1; V: TRBV6-2/TRBV6-3; CDR3: CASSSIAGSAYNEQFF
J: TRBJ2-7; V: TRBV7-9; CDR3: CASQGSLSSYEQYF
J: TRBJ2-6; V: TRBV10-3; CDR3: CAISGEGISYSGANVLTF
J: TRBJ1-2; V: TRBV10-2; CDR3: CASRDDRGYGYTF
J: TRBJ2-1; V: TRBV7-9; CDR3: CASGLRGTPTSEQFF
J: TRBJ2-7; V: TRBV7-3; CDR3: CASSSQGGGVEQYF
J: TRBJ1-2; V: TRBV12-3/TRBV12-4; CDR3: CATAVRPYGYTF
J: TRBJ1-1; V: TRBV4-2; CDR3: CASSQDLFRGAGNTEAFF
J: TRBJ2-7; V: TRBV2; CDR3: CASSERGQTGEQYF
J: TRBJ2-1; V: TRBV7-3; CDR3: CASSLTGGSYNEQFF
J: TRBJ1-2; V: TRBV15; CDR3: CATSRGARETYGYTF
J: TRBJ1-3; V: TRBV6-5; CDR3: CASSRDRFPGNTIYF